This TCR beta chain was sequenced in a study of response to subunit inactivated influenza vaccine. The study, taken as a whole, reports: Authors suggested each seasonal influenza vaccination recruits few new T cells.

This clonotype appeared a few times. Its target is not known. In TCRdb, the RT-PCR reads were re-called with MiXCR into one record per CDR3 protein. The data hold almost 600,000 distinct CDR3 sequences, with around 13% observed a single time. CDR3 size: 11 residues. The V end was cut by 1 base, the J end by 7 bases, with 7 bases between. Germline CDR1 DFQATT, CDR2 SNEGSKA (reference sequence). The receptor was isolated from a middle-aged man who received an inactivated influenza vaccine. Sequences were derived from PBMCs from blood, sampled less than 13 days after vaccination. The chain has TRBV20-1 and TRBJ2-5; D remains unclear. This CDR3 is CSARGSGTQYF. The DNA of the CDR3 is TGCAGTGCTAGAGGATCAGGGACCCAGTACTTC.